This TCR beta chain is drawn from a study of vaccination and CD4 T cells after COVID-19. Overall study context: In the control cultures, a CEFX pool, an HIV-1 Nef pool, or no peptide was supplied.

This clonotype was found a few times. What it binds is not known. CDR3 size: 16 residues. V shed 1 base and J shed 3 bases, with 18 bases lying between them. CDR1 DFQATT and CDR2 SNEGSKA come from the germline V gene (reference sequence). The study sequenced cultured CD4+ T cell DNA using the Oncomine TCR Beta short-read assay. A single record per CDR3 protein comes from TCRdb applying MiXCR to the PCR reads. The sample includes approximately 9,000 distinct CDR3 sequences, 66% of them seen just once. Sample treatment: roughly 11-day PBMC culture with coronavirus spike peptide pools or control peptides (ViraFEST assay).

The rearrangement joins TRBV20-1 to TRBJ1-2; D remains unclear. The sample comprised CD4+ T cells from blood, cultured in vitro. This TCR came from a human donor who had recovered from COVID-19. CDR3 residues: CSARAVGEAHDYGYTF. CDR3 nucleotide sequence: TGCAGTGCTAGAGCGGTTGGGGAAGCCCACGACTATGGCTACACCTTC.